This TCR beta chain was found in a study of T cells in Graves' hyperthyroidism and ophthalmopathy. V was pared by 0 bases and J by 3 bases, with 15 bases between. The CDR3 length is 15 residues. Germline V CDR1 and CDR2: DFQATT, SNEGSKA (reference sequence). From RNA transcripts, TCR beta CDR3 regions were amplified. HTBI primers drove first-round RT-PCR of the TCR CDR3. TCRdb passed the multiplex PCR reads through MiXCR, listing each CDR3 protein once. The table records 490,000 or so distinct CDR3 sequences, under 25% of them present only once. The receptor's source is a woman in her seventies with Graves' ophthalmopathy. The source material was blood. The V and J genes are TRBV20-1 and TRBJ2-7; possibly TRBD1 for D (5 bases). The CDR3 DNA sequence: TGCAGTGCTAGAGATCAATCAGGGCCCATCTACGAGCAGTACTTC. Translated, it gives CSARDQSGPIYEQYF.